This record looks at one TCR beta chain sequence and its context. These data belong to a study of technical replicates of blood from a handful of donors. Method: immunoSEQ multiplex PCR; TCRdb's copy keeps in-frame clones and lacks some. The sample records approximately 81,000 clones, about 97% being singletons. The sequence came from a human donor in good health. Sequenced sample: T cells isolated from PBMCs.

The CDR3: CASSVQGVLSGNTIYF. For the CDR3, the DNA is TGTGCCAGCAGCGTACAGGGGGTTCTCTCTGGAAACACCATATATTTT. The rearrangement links TRBV5-4 to TRBJ1-3; 8 bases map to TRBD1. There are 16 residues in the CDR3. The V gene end was trimmed by 4 bases and the J gene end by 0 bases; junction bases not matched to a gene: 6. CDR1 is SGHNT and CDR2 is YYREEE in the germline V gene (reference sequence). Combining the CDR3 with reference TRBV5-4 and TRBJ1-3 gives the whole variable domain ETGVTQSPTHLIKTRGQQVTLRCSSQSGHNTVSWYQQALGQGPQFIFQYYREEENGRGNFPPRFSGLQFPNYSSELNVNALELDDSALYLCASSVQGVLSGNTIYFGEGSWLTVV.